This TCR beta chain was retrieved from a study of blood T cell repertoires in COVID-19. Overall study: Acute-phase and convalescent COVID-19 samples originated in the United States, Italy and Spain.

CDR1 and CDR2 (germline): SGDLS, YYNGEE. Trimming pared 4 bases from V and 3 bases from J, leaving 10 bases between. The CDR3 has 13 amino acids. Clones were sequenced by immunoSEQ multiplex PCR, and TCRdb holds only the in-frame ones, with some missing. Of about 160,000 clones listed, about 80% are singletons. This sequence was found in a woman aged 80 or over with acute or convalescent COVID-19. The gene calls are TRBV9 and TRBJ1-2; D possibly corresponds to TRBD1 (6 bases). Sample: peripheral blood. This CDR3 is CASSPRTDYGYTF. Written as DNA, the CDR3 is TGTGCCAGCAGCCCCAGGACAGACTATGGCTACACCTTC.